Each of the 5 T cell receptor beta chains below was sequenced from the same sample in a study of cytomegalovirus exposure and HLA in healthy donors. Data came from immunoSEQ multiplex PCR; TCRdb stores just in-frame clones and leaves some out. Found here are about 170,000 clones, approximately 86% of them singletons; the top ten hold around 2.4%. Sequenced input: PBMCs. The receptors were gathered from a woman between 18 and 29 years old in good health and CMV-seronegative.

J is TRBJ2-2 and V is TRBV13, with 8 bases fitting TRBD2. The CDR3 is made up of 16 amino acids. Germline CDR1 PRHDT, CDR2 FYEKMQ (reference sequence). The ends lost 2 bases at V and 5 bases at J; junction bases unmatched: 7. The CDR3 nucleotides are TGTGCCAGCAGCTTAAGCGGGAGAGATATAACCGGGGAGCTGTTTTTT. This sequence encodes CASSLSGRDITGELFF.

CDR3 in DNA: TGTGCCAGCAGTTACGACAGGTCCAACTATGGCTACACCTTC. Amino acid sequence: CASSYDRSNYGYTF. The genes are TRBV6-5 and TRBJ1-2; D perhaps matches TRBD1 (6 bases). The V gene's germline CDR1 is MNHEY and CDR2 SVGAGI. Trimming cost V 2 bases and J 2 bases, with 9 bases left between them. This CDR3 contains 14 residues.

This clone was seen more than once but under ten times. This sequence joins TRBV5-4 and TRBJ1-2, with D perhaps matching TRBD1 (6 bases). The CDR3 contains 15 residues. Trimming removed 5 bases at V and 4 bases at J, with 18 bases between. Germline CDR1 and CDR2: SGHNT and YYREEE (reference sequence). CDR3 in amino acids: CASSFGGDRSYGYTF. CDR3 in DNA: TGTGCCAGCAGTTTTGGAGGCGACAGGTCCTATGGCTACACCTTC.

V usage is TRBV14 and J usage is TRBJ2-7; D not resolved. The length of the CDR3 is 14 residues. Trimming left V 2 bases short and J 3 bases short, with 11 bases between. Germline-derived CDR1 and CDR2 are SGHDN and FVKESK. The DNA of the CDR3 is TGTGCCAGCAGCCAACTAACCGATTACTACGAGCAGTACTTC. Translated, it gives CASSQLTDYYEQYF.

This chain connects TRBV2 to TRBJ1-2; 7 bases are a match to TRBD1. V lost 4 bases to trimming and J lost 6 bases; unmatched junction nucleotides: 2. CDR1 SNHLY and CDR2 FYNNEI come from the germline V gene. The CDR3 is 12 amino acids. In DNA, the CDR3 is TGTGCCAGCAGTGCACAGGGGAATGGCTACACCTTC. Its translation: CASSAQGNGYTF.